Listed here are 24 T cell receptor beta chains from one sample, sequenced in a study of CXCR3-negative and CXCR3-positive naive CD8 T cells. Libraries were UMI-labeled 5' RACE TRB cDNA. TCRdb re-called the 5' RACE reads; every CDR3 protein appears as one record, without DNA. The table gives tens of thousands of distinct CDR3 sequences; the top ten clones make up approximately 1.5% of it. Sequenced: naive CXCR3- CD8+ T cells from blood. This sample's subset: CD45RO-CCR7+CD27+CD95- naive CD8+ T cells lacking CXCR3 (TNR3-). These TCRs come from a human donor in good health. Some clones in this sample may be carry-over from other donors' samples.

The chain uses TRBV4-1 and TRBJ2-2; the TCRdb D gene call, TRBD1, has no DNA to confirm it. From germline, CDR1 is MGHRA and CDR2 YSYEKL. The CDR3 length is 15 residues. CDR3 sequence reads: CASSYLRTDTGELFF.

The chain joins TRBV12-5 to TRBJ2-3. There are 16 residues in the CDR3. Per the germline V gene, CDR1 is LGHNT and CDR2 is FRNRAP. CDR3 sequence reads: CASGLVPTLYTDTQYF.

The chain employs TRBV7-9 and TRBJ2-7; TCRdb outputs TRBD1, but without DNA this stays unchecked. CDR1 and CDR2 from the germline V gene are SEHNR and FQNEAQ (reference sequence). The CDR3 loop spans 13 amino acids. The CDR3: CASTPGVSYEQYF.

This chain joins TRBV29-1 and TRBJ2-5; the D call of TRBD2 rests on TCRdb alone, since no DNA is present to check it. The CDR3 length is 14 residues. CDR1 is SQVTM, CDR2 ANQGSEA, per germline. This CDR3 is CSVPTSGGTETQYF.

The chain combines TRBV29-1 with TRBJ2-7; the TCRdb D gene call, TRBD1, has no DNA to confirm it. Germline V gene data show CDR1 as SQVTM and CDR2 as ANQGSEA. CDR3 length equals 12 residues. CDR3 loop: CSVGDRTYEQYF.

V is TRBV21-1 and J is TRBJ2-7; the TRBD1 assignment by TCRdb is unverifiable without DNA. TRBV21-1 is annotated as a pseudogene. This CDR3 is 17 amino acids long. This CDR3 reads CASSKALSERGPLEQYF.

V and J are TRBV4-1 and TRBJ2-2; TCRdb calls TRBD1, which cannot be checked without DNA. This CDR3 comprises 17 residues. Germline V CDR1 and CDR2: MGHRA, YSYEKL. CDR3 loop: CASSKFSGTPNTGELFF.

The rearrangement uses TRBV29-1 and TRBJ2-7; as DNA is missing, the TRBD1 call by TCRdb cannot be tested. Germline lookup yields CDR1 SQVTM and CDR2 ANQGSEA. The CDR3 loop spans 14 amino acids. This CDR3 is CSVEVTGSFYEQYF.

V is TRBV27 and J is TRBJ1-1; TCRdb returns TRBD1, unconfirmable since there is no DNA. CDR1 and CDR2 from the germline V gene are MNHEY and SMNVEV (reference sequence). The CDR3 has 13 amino acids. CDR3 in amino acids: CASSPGGVTEAFF.

The chain joins TRBV5-1 to TRBJ2-1. Germline-derived CDR1 and CDR2 are SGHRS and YFSETQ. The CDR3 has 15 residues. CDR3 sequence reads: CASSLFAVDYNEQFF. The full variable domain, completed using reference TRBV5-1 and TRBJ2-1, is KAGVTQTPRYLIKTRGQQVTLSCSPISGHRSVSWYQQTPGQGLQFLFEYFSETQRNKGNFPGRFSGRQFSNSRSEMNVSTLELGDSALYLCASSLFAVDYNEQFFGPGTRLTVL.

The CDR3: CASSKPWRDTEAFF. The gene calls are TRBV21-1 and TRBJ1-1. TRBV21-1 is recorded as a pseudogene. The CDR3 loop spans 14 amino acids.

This sequence joins TRBV14 and TRBJ2-7. The CDR3 extends over 12 amino acids. Germline V gene sequence: CDR1 SGHDN, CDR2 FVKESK. CDR3 amino acids: CASSQFIYEQYF.

The rearrangement joins TRBV21-1 to TRBJ1-4. TRBV21-1 is a known pseudogene. This CDR3 spans 16 amino acids. CDR3 loop: CASSGVDWETNEKLFF.

The chain combines TRBV14 with TRBJ2-2; TCRdb's D call of TRBD1 is untestable without DNA. Germline V gives CDR1 SGHDN, CDR2 FVKESK. The CDR3 contains 17 residues. The CDR3 reads CASSQGSGRGLTGELFF.

V is TRBV28 and J is TRBJ2-7; the TRBD2 assignment by TCRdb is unverifiable without DNA. Looked up from germline, CDR1 is MDHEN and CDR2 is SYDVKM. This CDR3 is 16 amino acids long. CDR3 region: CASSFGRGAGGGEQYF.

The chain joins TRBV12-3 or TRBV12-4 to TRBJ2-1; lacking DNA, the TRBD1 call made by TCRdb goes unchecked. The CDR3 extends over 14 amino acids. CDR3: CASTWGTGNNEQFF.

V and J are TRBV29-1 and TRBJ2-4. Germline V gives CDR1 SQVTM, CDR2 ANQGSEA. CDR3 length equals 12 residues. The CDR3 is CSVVLMGNIQYF.

This sequence joins TRBV29-1 and TRBJ2-2; TCRdb returns TRBD2, unconfirmable since there is no DNA. Germline loops: CDR1 SQVTM, CDR2 ANQGSEA. The CDR3 contains 12 residues. The CDR3 loop is CSVVRETGELFF.

CDR3 in amino acids: CSVDFSRTSGKQDTQYF. The chain couples TRBV29-1 to TRBJ2-3; TCRdb selects TRBD2, and the lack of DNA leaves this call unchecked. CDR3 length: 17 amino acids. Germline V gene data show CDR1 as SQVTM and CDR2 as ANQGSEA.

The V gene is TRBV10-3, the J gene TRBJ1-5. Germline CDR1 is ENHRY and CDR2 is SYGVKD. The CDR3 sequence is 15 residues long. The CDR3 sequence is CAISESTPGNQPQHF.

The rearrangement links TRBV12-3 or TRBV12-4 to TRBJ2-5; TCRdb proposes TRBD1, but this gene call is untestable without DNA. This CDR3 region has 14 residues. The CDR3 spells CASSPGRHSETQYF.

The chain is built from TRBV11-3 and TRBJ2-1; as DNA is missing, the TRBD1 call by TCRdb cannot be tested. From germline, CDR1 is SGHNT and CDR2 YENEEA. This CDR3 has 15 amino acids. The chain's CDR3 is CASSSYRDRVNEQFF.

The chain links TRBV12-3 or TRBV12-4 to TRBJ2-7. CDR3 length equals 13 residues. CDR3 sequence: CASSHRTKYEQYF.

The V call is TRBV28, the J call TRBJ2-2. Germline V gene lookup returns CDR1 MDHEN and CDR2 SYDVKM. The CDR3 sequence is 12 residues long. The CDR3 sequence is CASSRTAGELFF. The variable domain in full, completed from reference TRBV28 and TRBJ2-2, reads DVKVTQSSRYLVKRTGEKVFLECVQDMDHENMFWYRQDPGLGLRLIYFSYDVKMKEKGDIPEGYSVSREKKERFSLILESASTNQTSMYLCASSRTAGELFFGEGSRLTVL.